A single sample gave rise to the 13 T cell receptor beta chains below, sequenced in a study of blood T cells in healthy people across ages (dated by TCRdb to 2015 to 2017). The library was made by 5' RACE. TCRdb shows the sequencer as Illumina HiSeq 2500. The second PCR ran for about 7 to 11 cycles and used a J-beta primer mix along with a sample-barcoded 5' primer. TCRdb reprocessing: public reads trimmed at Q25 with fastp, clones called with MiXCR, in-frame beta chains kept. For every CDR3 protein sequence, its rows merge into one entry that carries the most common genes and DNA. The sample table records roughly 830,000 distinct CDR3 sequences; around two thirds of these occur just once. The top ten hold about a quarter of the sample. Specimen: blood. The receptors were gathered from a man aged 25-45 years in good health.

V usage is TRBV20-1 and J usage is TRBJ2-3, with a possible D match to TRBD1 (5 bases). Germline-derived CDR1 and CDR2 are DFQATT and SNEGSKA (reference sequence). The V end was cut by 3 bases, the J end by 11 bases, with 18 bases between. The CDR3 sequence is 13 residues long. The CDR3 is CSASSKGDSQQYF. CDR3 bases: TGCAGTGCTAGCTCTAAAGGAGACAGCCAGCAGTATTTT.

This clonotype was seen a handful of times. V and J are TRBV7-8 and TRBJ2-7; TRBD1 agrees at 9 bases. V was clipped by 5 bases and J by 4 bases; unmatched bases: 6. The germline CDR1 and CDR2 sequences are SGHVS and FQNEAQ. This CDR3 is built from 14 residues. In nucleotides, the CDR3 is TGTGCCAGCAGCACCTACAGGGGGCGTTACGAGCAGTACTTC. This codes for CASSTYRGRYEQYF.

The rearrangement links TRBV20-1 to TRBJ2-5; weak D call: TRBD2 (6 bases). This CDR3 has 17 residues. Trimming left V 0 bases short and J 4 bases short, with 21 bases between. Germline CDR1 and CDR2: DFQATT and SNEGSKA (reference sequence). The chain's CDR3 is CSARDSKLAATRETQYF. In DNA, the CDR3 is TGCAGTGCTAGAGATAGTAAACTAGCAGCGACCCGAGAGACCCAGTACTTC.

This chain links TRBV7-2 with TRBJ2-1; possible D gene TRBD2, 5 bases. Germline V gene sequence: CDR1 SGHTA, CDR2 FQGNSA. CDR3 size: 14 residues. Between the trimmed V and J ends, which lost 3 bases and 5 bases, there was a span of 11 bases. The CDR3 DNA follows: TGTGCCAGCAGCTTCCCAGCGGCTCACAATGAGCAGTTCTTC. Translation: CASSFPAAHNEQFF.

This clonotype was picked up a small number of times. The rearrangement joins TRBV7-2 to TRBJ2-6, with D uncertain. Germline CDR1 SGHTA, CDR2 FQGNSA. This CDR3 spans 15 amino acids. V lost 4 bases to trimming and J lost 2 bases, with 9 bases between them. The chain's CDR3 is CASSYVLPGANVLTF. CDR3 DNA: TGTGCCAGCAGCTACGTCCTTCCTGGGGCCAACGTCCTGACTTTC.

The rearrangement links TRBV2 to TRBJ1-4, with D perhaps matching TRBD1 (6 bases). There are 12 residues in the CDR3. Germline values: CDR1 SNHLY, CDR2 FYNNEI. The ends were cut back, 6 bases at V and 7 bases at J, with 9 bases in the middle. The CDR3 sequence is CASRGGGEKLFF. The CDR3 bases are TGTGCCAGCAGAGGAGGGGGTGAAAAACTGTTTTTT.

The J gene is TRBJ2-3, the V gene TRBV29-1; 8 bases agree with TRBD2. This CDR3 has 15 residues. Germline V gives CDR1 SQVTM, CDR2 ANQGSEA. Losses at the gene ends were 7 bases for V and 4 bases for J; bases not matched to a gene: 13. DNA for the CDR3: TGCAGCGCCGGGGGGGGAGGGAGATCTCCAGATACGCAGTATTTT. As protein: CSAGGGGRSPDTQYF.

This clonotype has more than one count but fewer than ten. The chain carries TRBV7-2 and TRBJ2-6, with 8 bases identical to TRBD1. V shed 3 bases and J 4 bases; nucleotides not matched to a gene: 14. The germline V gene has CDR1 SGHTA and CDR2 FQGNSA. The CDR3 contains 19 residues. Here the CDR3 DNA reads TGTGCCAGCAGCTTTATTCGGGACAGGAGTCCCCTCGGGGCCAACGTCCTGACTTTC. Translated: CASSFIRDRSPLGANVLTF.

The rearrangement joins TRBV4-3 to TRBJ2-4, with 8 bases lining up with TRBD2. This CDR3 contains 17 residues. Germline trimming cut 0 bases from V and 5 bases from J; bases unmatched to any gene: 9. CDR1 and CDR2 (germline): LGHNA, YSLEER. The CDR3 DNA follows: TGCGCCAGCAGCCAAGAGGAATGGCGGGGGGCCCAAAACATTCAGTACTTC. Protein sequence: CASSQEEWRGAQNIQYF.

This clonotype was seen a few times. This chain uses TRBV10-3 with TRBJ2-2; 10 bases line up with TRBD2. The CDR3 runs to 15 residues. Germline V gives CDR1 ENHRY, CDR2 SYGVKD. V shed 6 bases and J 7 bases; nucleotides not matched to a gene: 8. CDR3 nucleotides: TGTGCCATCAGAGAAACCAGCGGGGGGGTCGGGGAGCTGTTTTTT. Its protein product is CAIRETSGGVGELFF.

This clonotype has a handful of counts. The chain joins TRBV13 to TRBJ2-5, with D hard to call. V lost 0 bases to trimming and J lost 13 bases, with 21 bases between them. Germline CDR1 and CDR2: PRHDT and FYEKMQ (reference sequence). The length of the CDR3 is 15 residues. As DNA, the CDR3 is TGTGCCAGCAGCTTAGGACCCCTCGAAGGTGGGAAAGGGTACTTC. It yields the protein CASSLGPLEGGKGYF.

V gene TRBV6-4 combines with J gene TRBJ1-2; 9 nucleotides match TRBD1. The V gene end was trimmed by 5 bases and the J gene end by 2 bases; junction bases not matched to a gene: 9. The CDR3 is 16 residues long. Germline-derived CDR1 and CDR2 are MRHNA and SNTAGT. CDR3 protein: CASSQSGQGLNYGYTF. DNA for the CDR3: TGTGCCAGCAGTCAATCGGGACAGGGACTAAACTATGGCTACACCTTC.

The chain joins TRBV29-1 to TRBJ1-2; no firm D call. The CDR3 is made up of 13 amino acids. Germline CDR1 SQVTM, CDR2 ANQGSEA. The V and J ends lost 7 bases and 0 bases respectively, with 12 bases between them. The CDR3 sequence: CSARTDSNYGYTF. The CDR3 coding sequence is TGCAGCGCCCGTACCGACTCTAACTATGGCTACACCTTC.